The 11 T cell receptor beta chains below were found in one sample sequenced in a study of early stage breast cancer tumors. This table comes from immunoSEQ multiplex PCR, and its TCRdb copy is limited to in-frame clones, with some not included. The sample consists of approximately 33,000 clones, roughly 80% of them appearing once. Material: blood. The receptors here all came from a person aged 40-50 years with breast cancer.

The V and J genes are TRBV10-3 and TRBJ2-5; TRBD1 matches at 9 bases. Germline V gives CDR1 ENHRY, CDR2 SYGVKD. CDR3 length: 14 residues. V trimming: 6 bases; J trimming: 4 bases; junction bases outside the gene matches: 6. The CDR3 coding sequence is TGTGCCATCAGAGCAGACAGGGGGGTAGAGACCCAGTACTTC. It is translated as CAIRADRGVETQYF.

The chain employs TRBV7-9 and TRBJ1-3, with D possibly matching TRBD1 (6 bases). Looked up from germline, CDR1 is SEHNR and CDR2 is FQNEAQ (reference sequence). There are 12 residues in the CDR3. The DNA of the CDR3 is TGTGCTATCCGGGACACTGGAAACACCATATATTTT. As protein: CAIRDTGNTIYF.

The chain has TRBV11-2 and TRBJ2-2; unclear D gene. The CDR3 spans 14 residues. Looked up from germline, CDR1 is SGHAT and CDR2 is FQNNGV. Trimming removed 2 bases from V and 6 bases from J, with 10 bases in between. The CDR3 reads CASSLQLLAGELFF. In DNA form, the CDR3 reads TGTGCCAGCAGCTTACAATTATTGGCCGGGGAGCTGTTTTTT.

V and J are TRBV5-4 and TRBJ1-2; D call uncertain. The V and J ends lost 4 bases and 7 bases respectively, with 11 bases between them. This CDR3 comprises 12 residues. Looked up from germline, CDR1 is SGHNT and CDR2 is YYREEE (reference sequence). The CDR3 DNA sequence: TGTGCCAGCAGCCAGCCCCATAGTGGCTACACCTTC. Translating it yields CASSQPHSGYTF.

The rearrangement uses TRBV18 and TRBJ1-2; 8 nucleotides line up with TRBD1. Germline-derived CDR1 and CDR2 are KGHSH and LQKENI. The ends lost 3 bases at V and 4 bases at J; junction bases unmatched: 7. The CDR3 has 15 residues. The CDR3 region has the DNA TGTGCCAGCTCACCGCGAACAGGGGGGGCCTATGGCTACACCTTC. Its translation: CASSPRTGGAYGYTF. Based on the CDR3 plus reference TRBV18 and TRBJ1-2, the full variable domain is NAGVMQNPRHLVRRRGQEARLRCSPMKGHSHVYWYRQLPEEGLKFMVYLQKENIIDESGMPKERFSAEFPKEGPSILRIQQVVRGDSAAYFCASSPRTGGAYGYTFGSGTRLTVV.

The V gene is TRBV28, the J gene TRBJ1-1, with D perhaps TRBD1 (6 bases). The CDR3 has 13 amino acids. Per germline, CDR1 MDHEN and CDR2 SYDVKM. Trimming pared 6 bases from V and 1 base from J, leaving 9 bases between. CDR3 DNA sequence: TGTGCCAGCAGGTCGACAGGGAACACTGAAGCTTTCTTT. Translation gives CASRSTGNTEAFF.

V is TRBV28 and J is TRBJ2-5, with 7 positions matching TRBD1. The CDR3 is 15 amino acids. V dropped 2 bases and J dropped 2; count of bases not matched to a gene: 5. Germline V gene lookup returns CDR1 MDHEN and CDR2 SYDVKM. The CDR3 here is CASSLTGENQETQYF. The CDR3 DNA reads TGTGCCAGCAGTTTAACAGGGGAAAATCAAGAGACCCAGTACTTC.

This clone is deemed medium-sized (0.01 to 0.1%). This rearrangement joins TRBV2 to TRBJ1-5; D possibly corresponds to TRBD1 (5 bases). The germline V gene has CDR1 SNHLY and CDR2 FYNNEI. The CDR3 is made up of 13 amino acids. Trimming removed 4 bases from V and 6 bases from J, with 10 bases in between. The CDR3 region has the DNA TGTGCCAGCAGTGGACAGTTTACTCAGCCCCAGCATTTT. Protein: CASSGQFTQPQHF.

The rearrangement uses TRBV27 and TRBJ1-5; no reliable D call. CDR1 and CDR2 (germline): MNHEY, SMNVEV (reference sequence). This CDR3 spans 13 amino acids. Trimming took off 2 bases at V and 2 bases at J, with 4 bases between the two ends. The CDR3 coding sequence is TGTGCCAGCAGTTTACGAGGCAATCAGCCCCAGCATTTT. As protein: CASSLRGNQPQHF.

The chain joins TRBV19 to TRBJ1-3, with TRBD1 matching 11 bases. The V gene's germline CDR1 is LNHDA and CDR2 SQIVND (reference sequence). This CDR3 has 18 amino acids. With 5 bases clipped from V and 0 bases from J, the junction kept 9 bases outside the gene matches. CDR3 region: CASSQLTGTGGSGNTIYF. The CDR3 region has the DNA TGTGCCAGTAGTCAACTAACCGGGACAGGGGGCTCTGGAAACACCATATATTTT.

The V gene is TRBV27, the J gene TRBJ1-4; the match to TRBD1 covers 10 bases. V lost 4 bases and J lost 5; bases outside the gene matches: 4. This CDR3 contains 15 residues. CDR1 is MNHEY and CDR2 is SMNVEV in the germline V gene (reference sequence). CDR3 coding DNA: TGTGCCAGCAGTTCCCCGGGACAGGGGAATGAAAAACTGTTTTTT. Amino acids: CASSSPGQGNEKLFF.